The 7 T cell receptor beta chains reported below all come from one sample, sequenced in a study of beta chain features in type 1 diabetes. The entirety of the isolated RNA underwent reverse transcription, so expressed TCRB transcripts were sequenced. Clones were read by immunoSEQ multiplex PCR, and TCRdb kept only the in-frame ones, dropping some. The sample carries around 500,000 clones, roughly an eighth recorded once. Material: naive CD4+ T cells from blood. The receptors originated from a woman between 18 and 29 years old in good health.

This clone showed up just a few times. The rearrangement joins TRBV2 to TRBJ1-2, with 9 positions matching TRBD1. V shed 6 bases, J shed 2 bases, and the junction held 4 bases outside the gene matches. CDR3 length equals 14 residues. Per the germline V gene, CDR1 is SNHLY and CDR2 is FYNNEI. The CDR3 here is CASRGTGTNYGYTF. CDR3 sequence (DNA): TGTGCCAGCAGGGGGACAGGGACCAACTATGGCTACACCTTC. Drawing the rest from reference TRBV2 and TRBJ1-2, the complete variable domain is EPEVTQTPSHQVTQMGQEVILRCVPISNHLYFYWYRQILGQKVEFLVSFYNNEISEKSEIFDDQFSVERPDGSNFTLKIRSTKLEDSAMYFCASRGTGTNYGYTFGSGTRLTVV.

This clone was detected only a few times. The chain carries TRBV7-9 and TRBJ1-6, with D unresolved. CDR1 and CDR2 (germline): SEHNR, FQNEAQ (reference sequence). Trimming pared 7 bases from V and 5 bases from J, leaving 12 bases between. The CDR3 is made up of 14 amino acids. The CDR3 sequence is CASTGTVNNSPLHF. The CDR3, as DNA: TGTGCCAGCACTGGTACGGTGAATAATTCACCCCTCCACTTT. The full variable domain, completed using reference TRBV7-9 and TRBJ1-6, is DTGVSQNPRHKITKRGQNVTFRCDPISEHNRLYWYRQTLGQGPEFLTYFQNEAQLEKSRLLSDRFSAERPKGSFSTLEIQRTEQGDSAMYLCASTGTVNNSPLHFGNGTRLTVT.

This clone was detected a few times. The chain joins TRBV4-3 to TRBJ1-4; D is uncertain. Germline-derived CDR1 and CDR2 are LGHNA and YSLEER. The CDR3 consists of 14 residues. V shed 0 bases and J shed 10 bases, with 12 bases lying between them. CDR3 DNA sequence: TGCGCCAGCAGCCAAGATTGGCGAGCTGGAAAACTGTTTTTT. Its protein is CASSQDWRAGKLFF.

This chain uses TRBV5-4 with TRBJ2-5, with D tentatively TRBD2 (5 bases). The CDR3 spans 14 residues. V was cut by 9 bases and J by 2 bases, with 17 bases left in between. Germline V gene data show CDR1 as SGHNT and CDR2 as YYREEE (reference sequence). For the CDR3, the DNA is TGTGCCACCCTAGCCCCGGGTCGGCAAGAGACCCAGTACTTC. This sequence encodes CATLAPGRQETQYF.

The chain employs TRBV7-3 and TRBJ2-1; TRBD2 matches 7 bases. The CDR3 is 17 residues long. V lost 2 bases to trimming and J lost 5 bases; unmatched junction nucleotides: 12. Germline V gene data show CDR1 as SGHTA and CDR2 as FQGTGA. The CDR3 bases are TGTGCCAGCAGCTTAGTTCCTGGAGCGGGAATACACAATGAGCAGTTCTTC. Translated: CASSLVPGAGIHNEQFF.

The chain combines TRBV29-1 with TRBJ2-1, with D uncertain. CDR3 length equals 12 residues. Per germline, CDR1 SQVTM and CDR2 ANQGSEA. The V end lost 4 bases, the J end lost 8 bases, and 12 bases lay between the germline ends. The CDR3 DNA sequence: TGCAGCGTTGCCACCGCCCCCCATGAGCAGTTCTTC. Its translation: CSVATAPHEQFF.

This clone has only a few counts. The chain carries TRBV13 and TRBJ1-1; TRBD1 agrees at 7 bases. Germline trimming cut 5 bases from V and 4 bases from J; bases unmatched to any gene: 10. The CDR3 runs to 15 residues. The germline gives CDR1 PRHDT, CDR2 FYEKMQ (reference sequence). The CDR3 bases are TGTGCCAGCAGCCATCTCCTTAGGACAGGCACTGAAGCTTTCTTT. It specifies CASSHLLRTGTEAFF.